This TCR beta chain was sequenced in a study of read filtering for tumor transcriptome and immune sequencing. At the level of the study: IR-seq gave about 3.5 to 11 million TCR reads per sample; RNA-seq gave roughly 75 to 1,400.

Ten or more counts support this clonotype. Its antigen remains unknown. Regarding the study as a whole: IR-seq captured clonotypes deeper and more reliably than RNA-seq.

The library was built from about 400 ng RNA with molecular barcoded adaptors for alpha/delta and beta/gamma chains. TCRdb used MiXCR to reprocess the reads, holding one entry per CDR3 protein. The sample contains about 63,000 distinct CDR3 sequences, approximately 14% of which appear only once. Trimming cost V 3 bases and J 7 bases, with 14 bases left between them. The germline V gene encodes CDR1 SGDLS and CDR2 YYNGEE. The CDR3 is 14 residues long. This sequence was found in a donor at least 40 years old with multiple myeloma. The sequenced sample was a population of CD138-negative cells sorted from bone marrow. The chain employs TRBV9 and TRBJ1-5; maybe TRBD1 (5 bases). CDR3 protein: CASSAAGGTQPQHF. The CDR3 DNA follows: TGTGCCAGCAGCGCAGCGGGGGGAACACAGCCCCAGCATTTT.